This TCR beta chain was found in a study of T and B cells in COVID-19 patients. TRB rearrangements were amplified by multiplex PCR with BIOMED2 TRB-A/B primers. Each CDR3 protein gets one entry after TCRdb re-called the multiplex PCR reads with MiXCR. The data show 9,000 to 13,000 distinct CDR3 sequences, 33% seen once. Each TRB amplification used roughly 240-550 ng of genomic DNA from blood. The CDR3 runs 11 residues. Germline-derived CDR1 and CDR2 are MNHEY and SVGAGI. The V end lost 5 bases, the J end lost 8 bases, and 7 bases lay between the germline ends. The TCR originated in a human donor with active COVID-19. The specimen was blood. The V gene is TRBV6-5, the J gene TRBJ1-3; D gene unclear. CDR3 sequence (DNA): TGTGCCAGCAGTACCGGGCACACCATATATTTT. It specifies CASSTGHTIYF.